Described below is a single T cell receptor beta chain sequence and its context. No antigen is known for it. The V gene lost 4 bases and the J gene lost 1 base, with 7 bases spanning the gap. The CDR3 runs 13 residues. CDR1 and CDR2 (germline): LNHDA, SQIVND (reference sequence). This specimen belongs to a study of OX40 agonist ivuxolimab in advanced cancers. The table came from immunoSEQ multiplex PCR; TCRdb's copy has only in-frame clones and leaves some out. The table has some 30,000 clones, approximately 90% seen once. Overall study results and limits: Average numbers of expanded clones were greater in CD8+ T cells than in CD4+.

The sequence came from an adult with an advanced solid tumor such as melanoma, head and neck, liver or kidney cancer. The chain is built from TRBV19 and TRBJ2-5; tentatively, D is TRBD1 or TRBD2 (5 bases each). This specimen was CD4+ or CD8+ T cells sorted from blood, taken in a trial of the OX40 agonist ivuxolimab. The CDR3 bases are TGTGCCAGTAGTACCGGGACCCAAGAGACCCAGTACTTC. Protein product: CASSTGTQETQYF.